Described below is a single T cell receptor (beta chain) sequence and its context. Its antigen is currently unknown. CDR1 and CDR2 from the germline V gene are KGHDR and SFDVKD. V dropped 1 base and J dropped 0 bases, with 10 bases sitting between them. This CDR3 spans 16 amino acids. The source of the sample is a study of early T cells in non-severe SARS-CoV-2 infection. Study at large: Unsorted whole-blood RNA was sequenced in bulk, leaving chains unpaired.

The library protocol tagged individual cDNA molecules with unique molecular identifiers. TCRdb re-analysed the 5' RACE reads in MiXCR, keeping a single row per CDR3 protein. In the table there are some 32,000 distinct CDR3 sequences, 5.5% to 8% of which are singletons. Whole-study results and caveats: VDJdb-based matching was biased toward anti-spike CD8 responses and missed private and CD4 specificities.

V usage is TRBV24-1 and J usage is TRBJ2-3, with TRBD2 as a possible D gene (5 bases). This clonotype was sampled from an adult who was a healthcare worker with PCR-confirmed SARS-CoV-2 infection or an uninfected control (not recorded which). The sequenced sample was whole blood. The CDR3 coding sequence is TGTGCCACCAGTGATTTTCCGCGCGGGAGCACAGATACGCAGTATTTT. It is translated as CATSDFPRGSTDTQYF.